The 23 T cell receptor beta chains listed next were all sequenced from one sample in a study of long-term antiretroviral therapy in people with HIV. A v3.0 immunoSEQ assay was performed at survey level. Produced via immunoSEQ multiplex PCR; TCRdb's table is partial and in-frame only. Altogether some 28,000 clones are present, roughly 94% being singletons, with the ten largest covering approximately 2.8%. The material sequenced was unsorted PBMCs, taken 5.3 years after starting antiretroviral therapy. These receptors originate from a middle-aged man with HIV.

This chain joins TRBV27 and TRBJ2-1, with 11 bases lining up with TRBD1. Trimming at V came to 5 bases and at J to 6 bases, leaving 6 bases not matched to a gene. The CDR3 is 15 residues long. Germline-derived CDR1 and CDR2 are MNHEY and SMNVEV (reference sequence). CDR3 loop: CASSQWTGGSNEQFF. The CDR3 nucleotides are TGTGCCAGCAGTCAGTGGACAGGGGGCTCCAATGAGCAGTTCTTC.

This chain connects TRBV30 to TRBJ1-1, with D uncertain. This CDR3 contains 12 residues. The germline V gene has CDR1 GTSNPN and CDR2 SVGIG (reference sequence). Deletions cut 4 bases from V and 1 base from J, with 7 bases between. The chain's CDR3 is CAWNRPNTEAFF. CDR3 DNA: TGTGCCTGGAATCGACCGAACACTGAAGCTTTCTTT. The variable domain in full, with the rest retrieved from reference TRBV30 and TRBJ1-1, is SQTIHQWPATLVQPVGSPLSLECTVEGTSNPNLYWYRQAAGRGLQLLFYSVGIGQISSEVPQNLSASRPQDRQFILSSKKLLLSDSGFYLCAWNRPNTEAFFGQGTRLTVV.

V is TRBV5-5 and J is TRBJ1-4; 9 nucleotides agree with TRBD1. The CDR3 sequence is 15 residues long. CDR1 and CDR2 from the germline V gene are SGHKS and YYEKEE (reference sequence). After removal of 0 bases from V and 8 bases from J, the junction contained 5 bases not matched to a gene. This CDR3 reads CASSLETGGWEKLFF. DNA of the CDR3: TGTGCCAGCAGCTTGGAGACAGGGGGTTGGGAAAAACTGTTTTTT.

The V call is TRBV5-4, the J call TRBJ2-7, with 10 bases identical to TRBD1. The end of the DNA fits TRBJ2-1 better, so the J call may be wrong. CDR1 and CDR2 (germline): SGHNT, YYREEE (reference sequence). The CDR3 length is 16 residues. DNA for the CDR3: TGTGCCAGCAGCTCGGGGACAGGGGTCTCCTACAATGAGCAGTTCTTC. As protein: CASSSGTGVSYNEQFF.

The rearrangement uses TRBV7-9 and TRBJ2-7, with a possible D match to TRBD2 (6 bases). The length of the CDR3 is 13 residues. V dropped 2 bases and J dropped 6 bases, with 11 bases sitting between them. CDR1 SEHNR and CDR2 FQNEAQ come from the germline V gene (reference sequence). CDR3: CASSLSNGGEQYF. CDR3 DNA: TGTGCCAGCAGCTTATCGAACGGGGGCGAGCAGTACTTC.

This clone was detected only once. V gene TRBV11-2 combines with J gene TRBJ2-2; D is ambiguous. The germline gives CDR1 SGHAT, CDR2 FQNNGV. V was trimmed by 2 bases and J by 6 bases, leaving 10 bases between them. This CDR3 is built from 14 residues. DNA of the CDR3: TGTGCCAGCAGCTTATTACTGGACCCCGGGGAGCTGTTTTTT. Its protein is CASSLLLDPGELFF.

DNA of the CDR3: TGTGCCAGCAGTGTGACAGACTATGGCTACACCTTC. Amino acids: CASSVTDYGYTF. The chain links TRBV2 to TRBJ1-2; D possibly corresponds to TRBD1 (5 bases). Germline CDR1 SNHLY, CDR2 FYNNEI. The CDR3 has 12 amino acids. The V end lost 4 bases, the J end lost 3 bases, and 6 bases lay between the germline ends.

Note on this clone: This sample also contains other DNA sequences that code for the same CDR3. This sequence joins TRBV29-1 and TRBJ1-4; 7 nucleotides line up with TRBD1. CDR1 is SQVTM and CDR2 is ANQGSEA in the germline V gene. The junction had 5 bases not matched to a gene; V was cut back by 6 bases and J by 4 bases. The CDR3 loop spans 13 amino acids. The CDR3 spells CSVAGTVNEKLFF. CDR3 DNA sequence: TGCAGCGTCGCCGGGACAGTTAATGAAAAACTGTTTTTT.

This clone has just one count. The J gene is TRBJ1-3, the V gene TRBV6-1; D uncertain. The germline V gene has CDR1 MNHNS and CDR2 SASEGT. The CDR3 extends over 14 amino acids. The ends were cut back, 9 bases at V and 0 bases at J, with 12 bases in the middle. The CDR3 bases are TGTGCCAGGAGAACTGCCCTCTCTGGAAACACCATATATTTT. Translated, it gives CARRTALSGNTIYF.

V usage is TRBV5-1 and J usage is TRBJ2-6, with 8 positions matching TRBD1. J lost 0 bases, V lost 7 bases, and 9 bases had no gene match. The CDR3 is 17 residues long. The germline V gene has CDR1 SGHRS and CDR2 YFSETQ. The CDR3 protein is CASSPRTGSSGANVLTF. CDR3 DNA sequence: TGCGCCAGCTCCCCCCGGACAGGGTCCTCTGGGGCCAACGTCCTGACTTTC.

The chain has TRBV11-2 and TRBJ2-5, with D maybe TRBD2 (5 bases). The CDR3 has 16 residues. CDR1 is SGHAT and CDR2 is FQNNGV in the germline V gene. The ends were cut back, 2 bases at V and 5 bases at J, with 18 bases in the middle. This chain's CDR3 is CASSLRSDGQRETQYF. Here the CDR3 DNA reads TGTGCCAGCAGCTTAAGGTCCGACGGGCAGCGGGAGACCCAGTACTTC.

This chain connects TRBV5-4 to TRBJ1-2; 7 bases align to TRBD1. Germline CDR1 and CDR2: SGHNT and YYREEE (reference sequence). The CDR3 loop spans 15 amino acids. V lost 4 bases, J lost 5 bases, and 11 bases stayed unmatched. In DNA, the CDR3 is TGTGCCAGCAGCGCAGAACCAACAGGGGCGTATGGCTACACCTTC. Amino acids: CASSAEPTGAYGYTF.

The gene calls are TRBV9 and TRBJ2-7; possibly TRBD1 for D (6 bases). Trimming cost V 3 bases and J 6 bases, with 13 bases left between them. Looked up from germline, CDR1 is SGDLS and CDR2 is YYNGEE. This CDR3 has 13 amino acids. CDR3 protein: CASSGNRDGEQYF. The CDR3 DNA reads as TGTGCCAGCAGCGGGAACAGGGACGGCGAGCAGTACTTC.

The chain uses TRBV6-5 and TRBJ1-2, with 9 bases aligning to TRBD1. The CDR3 is 15 residues long. The germline gives CDR1 MNHEY, CDR2 SVGAGI. J was trimmed by 8 bases and V by 4 bases; bases with no gene match: 11. The DNA of the CDR3 is TGTGCCAGCAGTTCTGGACAGGGGCCTCCCTTCGGCTACACCTTC. This sequence encodes CASSSGQGPPFGYTF.

The rearrangement joins TRBV2 to TRBJ1-1; maybe TRBD1 (6 bases). This CDR3 has 15 residues. The germline V gene has CDR1 SNHLY and CDR2 FYNNEI. The V end lost 6 bases, the J end lost 1 base, and 15 bases lay between the germline ends. The CDR3 reads CASRYRESTNTEAFF. CDR3 nucleotide sequence: TGTGCCAGCAGATACAGGGAATCCACGAACACTGAAGCTTTCTTT.

Comment on this clone: At one boundary the junction diverges from the germline segment, which might be a read error. DNA for the CDR3: TGTGCCAGCAGCTCCCCCTGGCATAATTCCCCCCTCCACTTT. Translated: CASSSPWHNSPLHF. The chain recombines TRBV11-2 with TRBJ1-6; no definite D call. CDR1 is SGHAT and CDR2 is FQNNGV in the germline V gene. The CDR3 has 14 residues.

The V gene is TRBV5-1, the J gene TRBJ2-7; TRBD2 aligns across 8 bases. CDR1 and CDR2 (germline): SGHRS, YFSETQ. Trimming took 0 bases from V and 2 from J; bases not matched to a gene: 10. The CDR3 spans 17 residues. For the CDR3, the DNA is TGCGCCAGCAGCTTGGAGGTAGCCGGGGGGGCTCCCTACGAGCAGTACTTC. It specifies CASSLEVAGGAPYEQYF. Looking up the rest from reference TRBV5-1 and TRBJ2-7 gives the full variable domain: KAGVTQTPRYLIKTRGQQVTLSCSPISGHRSVSWYQQTPGQGLQFLFEYFSETQRNKGNFPGRFSGRQFSNSRSEMNVSTLELGDSALYLCASSLEVAGGAPYEQYFGPGTRLTVT.

The V and J genes are TRBV6-6 and TRBJ2-4; no clear D. Germline CDR1 and CDR2: MNHNY and SVGAGI (reference sequence). Trimming took 0 bases from V and 9 from J, leaving 15 bases between them. The CDR3 sequence is 15 residues long. As DNA, the CDR3 is TGTGCCAGCAGTTACTCCCCTCTCAATAATGGCATTCAGTACTTC. Amino acid sequence: CASSYSPLNNGIQYF.

This chain uses TRBV7-3 with TRBJ1-1; D is uncertain. Germline assignment: CDR1 SGHTA and CDR2 FQGTGA. V was pared by 3 bases and J by 1 base, with 9 bases between. This CDR3 has 14 residues. The CDR3 coding sequence is TGTGCCAGCAGCTTGAGCCCGGGGAACACTGAAGCTTTCTTT. The encoded protein is CASSLSPGNTEAFF. Drawing the rest from reference TRBV7-3 and TRBJ1-1, the complete variable domain is GAGVSQTPSNKVTEKGKYVELRCDPISGHTALYWYRQSLGQGPEFLIYFQGTGAADDSGLPNDRFFAVRPEGSVSTLKIQRTERGDSAVYLCASSLSPGNTEAFFGQGTRLTVV.

The genes are TRBV7-3 and TRBJ2-3, with TRBD2 identical over 9 bases. From germline, CDR1 is SGHTA and CDR2 FQGTGA. The ends lost 4 bases at V and 0 bases at J; junction bases unmatched: 2. CDR3 length: 15 residues. The CDR3 bases are TGTGCCAGCAGCTCCCTAGCGGGGAGCACAGATACGCAGTATTTT. It is translated as CASSSLAGSTDTQYF.

The rearrangement links TRBV6-1 to TRBJ2-7; tentatively, D is TRBD2 (5 bases). CDR3 length equals 16 residues. Germline V CDR1 and CDR2: MNHNS, SASEGT. V was cut by 4 bases and J by 4 bases, with 20 bases left in between. CDR3 protein: CASSATPATGYYEQYF. In DNA form, the CDR3 reads TGTGCCAGCAGTGCTACCCCCGCGACGGGATATTACGAGCAGTACTTC.

The chain is built from TRBV5-6 and TRBJ1-5; a possible D gene is TRBD1 (6 bases). The CDR3 has 13 residues. Germline V gene lookup returns CDR1 SGHDT and CDR2 YYEEEE. Trimming left V 5 bases short and J 4 bases short, with 10 bases between. The CDR3 nucleotides are TGTGCCAGCAGTTTCCAGGGGAATCAGCCCCAGCATTTT. Amino acid sequence: CASSFQGNQPQHF.

Here the CDR3 reads CASSPGTTSTDTQYF. CDR3 DNA: TGTGCCAGCAGTCCCGGGACAACTAGCACAGATACGCAGTATTTT. This chain joins TRBV6-5 and TRBJ2-3; the D gene is possibly TRBD1 (6 bases). CDR1 and CDR2 from the germline V gene are MNHEY and SVGAGI. Trimming shortened V by 5 bases and J by 0 bases, and 12 bases separated the two germline ends. This CDR3 spans 15 amino acids.